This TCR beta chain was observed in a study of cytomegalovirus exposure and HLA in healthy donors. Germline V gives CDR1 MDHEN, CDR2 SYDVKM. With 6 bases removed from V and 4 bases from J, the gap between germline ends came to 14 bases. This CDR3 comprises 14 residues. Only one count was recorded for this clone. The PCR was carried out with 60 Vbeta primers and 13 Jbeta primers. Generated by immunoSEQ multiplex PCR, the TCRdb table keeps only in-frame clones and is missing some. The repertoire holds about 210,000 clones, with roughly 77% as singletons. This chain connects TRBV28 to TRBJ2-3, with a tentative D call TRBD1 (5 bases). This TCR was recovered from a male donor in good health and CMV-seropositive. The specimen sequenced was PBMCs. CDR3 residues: CASRERGRPDTQYF. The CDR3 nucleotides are TGTGCCAGCAGGGAAAGGGGTCGCCCAGATACGCAGTATTTT.